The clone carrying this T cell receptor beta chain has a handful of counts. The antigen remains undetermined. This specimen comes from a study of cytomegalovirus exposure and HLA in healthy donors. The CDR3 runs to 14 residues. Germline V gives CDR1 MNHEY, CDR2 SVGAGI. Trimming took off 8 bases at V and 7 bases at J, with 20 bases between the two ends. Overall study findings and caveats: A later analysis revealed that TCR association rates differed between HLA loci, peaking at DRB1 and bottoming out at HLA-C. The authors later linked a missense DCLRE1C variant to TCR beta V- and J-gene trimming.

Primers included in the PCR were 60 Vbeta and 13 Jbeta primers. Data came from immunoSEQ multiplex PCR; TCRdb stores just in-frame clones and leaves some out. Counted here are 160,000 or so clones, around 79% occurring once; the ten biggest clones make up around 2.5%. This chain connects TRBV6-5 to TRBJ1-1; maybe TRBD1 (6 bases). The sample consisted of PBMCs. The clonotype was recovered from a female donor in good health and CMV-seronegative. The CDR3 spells CASSSTAGASEAFF. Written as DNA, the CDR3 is TGTGCCAGCTCCTCCACCGCAGGGGCAAGTGAAGCTTTCTTT.